The next 9 T cell receptor beta chains were all read from a single sample in a study of cytomegalovirus exposure and HLA in healthy donors. With 60 Vbeta and 13 Jbeta primers, the PCR was carried out. Profiling relied on immunoSEQ multiplex PCR, and the TCRdb table lists in-frame clones only, not all of them. The sample has approximately 120,000 clones, 72% seen once; the top ten hold around 4%. Sequencing was done on a sample of PBMCs. The source is a young man in good health and CMV-seronegative.

On this clone: The CDR3 does not close with the conserved phenylalanine or tryptophan, likely indicating a read error. This rearrangement joins TRBV30 to TRBJ1-1; D is perhaps TRBD1 (6 bases). Deletions cut 3 bases from V and 0 bases from J, with 11 bases between. This CDR3 has 14 amino acids. Germline V lookup: CDR1 GTSNPN, CDR2 SVGIG (reference sequence). The CDR3 is CAWRYREMNTEAFL. DNA of the CDR3: TGTGCCTGGAGATACAGGGAAATGAACACTGAAGCTTTCCTT.

This clone was counted only a few times. This sequence joins TRBV4-1 and TRBJ2-2; 7 bases map to TRBD2. The CDR3 has 15 amino acids. V was pared by 4 bases and J by 5 bases, with 7 bases of the junction left unmatched. CDR1 is MGHRA and CDR2 is YSYEKL in the germline V gene. CDR3 residues: CASSREGQGTGELFF. Here the CDR3 DNA reads TGCGCCAGCAGCCGGGAGGGTCAGGGTACCGGGGAGCTGTTTTTT.

The chain joins TRBV19 to TRBJ2-3; D ambiguous. The V end was cut by 6 bases, the J end by 5 bases, with 12 bases between. Germline V gives CDR1 LNHDA, CDR2 SQIVND (reference sequence). The CDR3 contains 13 residues. Here the CDR3 reads CASSPSVGDTQYF. Here the CDR3 DNA reads TGTGCCAGTAGCCCCAGCGTTGGAGATACGCAGTATTTT.

In this sample, this clone turned up once. The gene calls are TRBV29-1 and TRBJ2-1; 14 bases agree with TRBD2. The CDR3 consists of 14 residues. The V gene end was trimmed by 8 bases and the J gene end by 4 bases; junction bases not matched to a gene: 4. Per germline, CDR1 SQVTM and CDR2 ANQGSEA. The CDR3 loop reads CSQRTSGGYNEQFF. CDR3 in DNA: TGCAGCCAAAGGACTAGCGGGGGGTACAATGAGCAGTTCTTC.

The chain uses TRBV6-6 and TRBJ2-2; D remains ambiguous. CDR3 length: 12 residues. The germline gives CDR1 MNHNY, CDR2 SVGAGI (reference sequence). V gave up 2 bases and J gave up 9 bases, with 7 bases separating them. The CDR3, as DNA: TGTGCCAGCAGTTACGTACACAGGGAGCTGTTTTTT. It translates to CASSYVHRELFF.

The chain has TRBV9 and TRBJ2-3; 7 bases match TRBD2. V gave up 6 bases and J gave up 0 bases; unmatched junction bases: 7. The CDR3 length is 15 residues. Germline CDR1 and CDR2: SGDLS and YYNGEE. CDR3 loop: CASTRGGESTDTQYF. The CDR3 coding sequence is TGTGCCAGCACCCGTGGGGGGGAGAGCACAGATACGCAGTATTTT.

The rearrangement uses TRBV6-1 and TRBJ1-5, with TRBD1 matching 9 bases. In germline, CDR1 is MNHNS, CDR2 SASEGT. The CDR3 extends over 17 amino acids. V lost 2 bases, J lost 8 bases, and 13 bases stayed unmatched. CDR3 sequence reads: CASSESWGTGKSEPQHF. DNA for the CDR3: TGTGCCAGCAGTGAAAGTTGGGGGACAGGGAAGTCTGAGCCCCAGCATTTT.

The V gene is TRBV5-1, the J gene TRBJ2-3, with D tentatively TRBD2 (7 bases). Germline-derived CDR1 and CDR2 are SGHRS and YFSETQ. Trimming stripped 0 bases from V and 1 base from J, with 15 bases between. The CDR3 has 17 amino acids. The CDR3 sequence is CASSLVLGGGRTDTQYF. The CDR3 bases are TGCGCCAGCAGCTTGGTTTTGGGGGGGGGCCGCACAGATACGCAGTATTTT.

The V gene is TRBV28, the J gene TRBJ1-1, with 10 bases identical to TRBD1. Germline-derived CDR1 and CDR2 are MDHEN and SYDVKM. Trimming cost V 4 bases and J 1 base; bases outside gene matches: 3. The CDR3 has 15 residues. The CDR3 nucleotides are TGTGCCAGCAGTTCGACAGGGGGCAGGAACACTGAAGCTTTCTTT. This sequence encodes CASSSTGGRNTEAFF.